Listed below are T cell receptor beta chains from one sample, sequenced in a study of blood T cell repertoires in COVID-19. Clones were sequenced by immunoSEQ multiplex PCR, and TCRdb holds only the in-frame ones, with some missing. There are about 170,000 clones in the sample; 92% occur only once, and 4.5% to 5% lies in the top ten. The specimen sequenced was peripheral blood. These receptors were obtained from a man aged 30-40 years with COVID-19, enrolled during active disease. CDR3s include the opening cysteine and the closing phenylalanine or tryptophan. The D gene is left open where the match is weak. Only part of the rows carry a size: once, few, many, or a class if the clone is expanded.

v_call	clone_size	j_call	d_call	cdr3_nt	cdr3_aa
TRBV27	-	TRBJ2-1	TRBD1	TGTGCCAGCAGCCGGGACAGGGGAACGAATGAGCAGTTCTTC	CASSRDRGTNEQFF
TRBV9	-	TRBJ1-2	-	TGTGCCAGCAGCGTGGTAGGGAGCGGTGGCTACACCTTC	CASSVVGSGGYTF
TRBV7-2	-	TRBJ2-1	-	TGTGCCAGCAGCTTATTACCGGGAGCTTACAATGAGCAGTTCTTC	CASSLLPGAYNEQFF
TRBV4-1	-	TRBJ2-1	TRBD2	TGCGCCAGCAGCCAAGGTGGCGGGAGGACCAACAATGAGCAGTTCTTC	CASSQGGGRTNNEQFF
TRBV5-1	-	TRBJ1-3	-	TGCGCCAGCAGCTTGGATGGGGCGCACTCTGGAAACACCATATATTTT	CASSLDGAHSGNTIYF
TRBV5-1	-	TRBJ1-1	-	TGCGCCAGCAGCCCGGAGGCAGGAACTACTGAAGCTTTCTTT	CASSPEAGTTEAFF
TRBV9	-	TRBJ1-2	-	TGTGCCAGCAGCCAATTAGATGGCTACACCTTC	CASSQLDGYTF
TRBV5-5	-	TRBJ1-2	TRBD1	TGTGCCAGCAGCCCTGGGACAGGGGGTAGGGGTGTGTATGGCTACACCTTC	CASSPGTGGRGVYGYTF
TRBV7-2	-	TRBJ1-2	-	TGTGCCAGCAGCTTTGACACCTATGGCTACACCTTC	CASSFDTYGYTF
TRBV27	-	TRBJ1-6	TRBD1	TGTGCCAGCACCAAGACAGGGACTCGTAATTCACCCCTCCACTTT	CASTKTGTRNSPLHF
TRBV19	-	TRBJ2-7	-	TGTGCCAGTAGTATAGTAGCAGGGGCGAACGAGCAGTACTTC	CASSIVAGANEQYF
TRBV11-2	few	TRBJ2-3	TRBD2	TGTGCCAGCAGCCCAACTAGCGGGGGACTCACAGATACGCAGTATTTT	CASSPTSGGLTDTQYF
TRBV3-1/TRBV3-2	-	TRBJ2-7	-	TGTGCCAGCAGCCAAGATATACACTACGAGCAGTACTTC	CASSQDIHYEQYF
TRBV6-5	-	TRBJ1-1	-	TGTGCCAGCAGTTACTGGGCAGGGCTTAACACTGAAGCTTTCTTT	CASSYWAGLNTEAFF
TRBV3-1/TRBV3-2	-	TRBJ1-1	TRBD1	TGTGCCAGCAGCCAAGTAAGGCTCCTTGGCACAGGGGGCACTGAAGCTTTCTTT	CASSQVRLLGTGGTEAFF
TRBV6-5	-	TRBJ2-1	TRBD1	TGTGCCAGCAGGGACAGGGACTACAATGAGCAGTTCTTC	CASRDRDYNEQFF
TRBV9	-	TRBJ1-1	-	TGTGCCAGCAGCGTAGAAAGGGAGTTTGCTGAAGCTTTCTTT	CASSVEREFAEAFF
TRBV9	-	TRBJ1-2	-	TGTGCCAGCAGCGTAGGCGGCGCCGGGGGAGATGGCTACACCTTC	CASSVGGAGGDGYTF
TRBV19	once	TRBJ1-2	-	TGTGCCAGTAGTATTGGAGGGGCGAACTATGGCTACACCTTC	CASSIGGANYGYTF
TRBV5-1	-	TRBJ2-7	TRBD2	TGCGCCAGCAGCTTGGTGGCGGGGGGACCCTACGAGCAGTACTTC	CASSLVAGGPYEQYF
TRBV6-6	-	TRBJ2-2	TRBD1	TGTGCCAGCCGCTCAGACAGGGAATCCGGGGAGCTGTTTTTT	CASRSDRESGELFF
TRBV5-4	-	TRBJ2-2	TRBD1	TGTGCCAGCAGCCCCGGACAGGGGGCTTACACCGGGGAGCTGTTTTTT	CASSPGQGAYTGELFF
TRBV7-3	-	TRBJ1-1	-	TGTGCCAGCAGCGCGTGGGCTTTGGGAGCGAACACTGAAGCTTTCTTT	CASSAWALGANTEAFF
TRBV6-1	-	TRBJ1-4	-	TGTGCCAGCAGTGAAGATTTCGCAGGAAGACTGTTTTTT	CASSEDFAGRLFF
TRBV25-1	-	TRBJ1-2	TRBD1	TGTGCCAGCAGTGCCCCCGGGACAGGGGTCTATGGCTACACCTTC	CASSAPGTGVYGYTF
TRBV7-3	-	TRBJ1-2	TRBD1	TGTGCCAGCAGCCCCATCCCCGGGACAGGGGGAGGCTACACCTTC	CASSPIPGTGGGYTF
TRBV10-3	-	TRBJ2-7	-	TGTGCCATCAGTGAGTCGGCTAGCGCTACCTACGAGCAGTACTTC	CAISESASATYEQYF
TRBV7-8	-	TRBJ1-1	-	TGTGCCAGCAGCTTAGGAACGGCGGGAAACACTGAAGCTTTCTTT	CASSLGTAGNTEAFF
TRBV5-4	-	TRBJ1-3	-	TGTGCCAGCAGCACCGACAGCCGCTCTGGAAACACCATATATTTT	CASSTDSRSGNTIYF
TRBV4-3	once	TRBJ1-4	-	TGCGCCAGCAGCCAAGATCCGTTAGCGAGCGGTGAAAAACTGTTTTTT	CASSQDPLASGEKLFF
TRBV19	-	TRBJ2-1	TRBD2	TGTGCCAGTAGTTTCCCCCGCGGACTAGCGGGGGGCCTCTCCTACAATGAGCAGTTCTTC	CASSFPRGLAGGLSYNEQFF
TRBV29-1	-	TRBJ2-5	TRBD2	TGCAGCGTTGATGCGGGGGGTGGGGAGACCCAGTACTTC	CSVDAGGGETQYF
TRBV2	-	TRBJ1-4	-	TGTGCCAGCAGCATTCAGCGAGCAACTAATGAAAAACTGTTTTTT	CASSIQRATNEKLFF
TRBV7-3	-	TRBJ2-1	-	TGTGCCAGCAGCTCCCTGACTAGTACGGGCAATGAGCAGTTCTTC	CASSSLTSTGNEQFF
TRBV13	-	TRBJ2-3	-	TGTGCCAGCAGCCTTAAGCGCACAGATACGCAGTATTTT	CASSLKRTDTQYF
TRBV5-8	-	TRBJ1-5	TRBD1	TGTGCCAGCAACCGGGACAGGGGTTATCAGCCCCAGCATTTT	CASNRDRGYQPQHF
TRBV9	once	TRBJ2-1	-	TGTGCCAGCAGCGCGGGTAACAGGGCAATTTCCTACAATGAGCAGTTCTTC	CASSAGNRAISYNEQFF
TRBV28	-	TRBJ2-7	TRBD1	TGTGCCAGCAGTCAAGCCTGGGGACAGGGCTCCTACGAGCAGTACTTC	CASSQAWGQGSYEQYF